The rows below give T cell receptor beta chains drawn from one sample of a study of T cells in Graves' hyperthyroidism and ophthalmopathy. MiXCR was run by TCRdb on the multiplex PCR reads, yielding one entry per CDR3 protein. The sample yields around 290,000 distinct CDR3 sequences, about an eighth seen once. The sample comprised blood. The origin of the receptors is a woman aged 30 to 39 with Graves' hyperthyroidism that later progressed to Graves' ophthalmopathy. CDR3s include the opening cysteine and the closing phenylalanine or tryptophan. D genes are given only for firm matches. Clone size, where shown, is once, few, many, or a class for clones that have expanded.

d_gene	v_gene	abundance	j_gene	CDR3aa	CDR3nt
NA	TRBV3-1	many	TRBJ1-4	CASSQTREKLFF	TGTGCCAGCAGCCAGACGAGGGAAAAACTGTTTTTT
NA	TRBV7-3	many	TRBJ2-3	CASRQSGDTQYF	TGTGCCAGCAGACAGAGCGGAGATACGCAGTATTTT
TRBD1	TRBV5-1	NA	TRBJ2-1	CASSLGGTAYNEQFF	TGCGCCAGCAGCTTGGGGGGGACAGCCTACAATGAGCAGTTCTTC
NA	TRBV4-2	many	TRBJ2-6	CASSQDPGGGTGANVLTF	TGTGCCAGCAGCCAAGATCCAGGGGGAGGGACTGGGGCCAACGTCCTGACTTTC
NA	TRBV13	many	TRBJ1-3	CASSLDPGNTIYF	TGTGCCAGCAGCTTAGATCCGGGAAACACCATATATTTT
NA	TRBV6-5	many	TRBJ2-1	CASSYSMGVGYNEQFF	TGTGCCAGCAGTTACTCGATGGGTGTGGGATACAATGAGCAGTTCTTC
NA	TRBV5-5	many	TRBJ1-4	CASSPRAGEGEKLFF	TGTGCCAGCAGCCCACGGGCAGGGGAGGGTGAAAAACTGTTTTTT
NA	TRBV10-3	many	TRBJ2-3	CAISESQLVTQYF	TGTGCCATCAGTGAGTCCCAGCTTGTTACGCAGTATTTT
NA	TRBV9	NA	TRBJ1-3	CASSVSSRGSGNTIYF	TGTGCCAGCAGCGTAAGCTCTCGGGGCTCTGGAAACACCATATATTTT
TRBD2	TRBV29-1	NA	TRBJ2-3	CSVEGRAGRGTDTQYF	TGCAGCGTTGAAGGCCGAGCGGGACGAGGCACAGATACGCAGTATTTT
TRBD2	TRBV2	NA	TRBJ2-4	CASGGGGIQYF	TGTGCCAGCGGGGGGGGGGGCATTCAGTACTTC
NA	TRBV15	many	TRBJ1-1	CATSPEVNTEAFF	TGTGCCACCAGCCCGGAGGTGAACACTGAAGCTTTCTTT
NA	TRBV5-6	many	TRBJ2-7	CASSLTTNAYEQYF	TGTGCCAGCAGCCTTACTACAAATGCCTACGAGCAGTACTTC
TRBD1	TRBV7-9	many	TRBJ2-1	CASSSQGASEQFF	TGTGCCAGCAGCTCGCAGGGGGCGTCCGAGCAGTTCTTC
NA	TRBV28	many	TRBJ2-7	CASSFGRGGEQYF	TGTGCCAGCAGTTTTGGCAGGGGAGGCGAGCAGTACTTC
TRBD2	TRBV20-1	many	TRBJ2-3	CSALLAGAGTDTQYF	TGCAGTGCTTTACTAGCGGGAGCCGGCACAGATACGCAGTATTTT
TRBD1	TRBV7-2	many	TRBJ1-1	CASSFPRGYRGDTEAFF	TGTGCCAGCAGCTTCCCCCGGGGTTACAGGGGTGACACTGAAGCTTTCTTT
TRBD2	TRBV2	many	TRBJ2-2	CASSGSSGNTGELFF	TGTGCCAGCAGTGGTTCTAGCGGGAACACCGGGGAGCTGTTTTTT
NA	TRBV20-1	many	TRBJ1-1	CSATIGAEAFF	TGCAGTGCCACCATCGGGGCTGAAGCTTTCTTT
NA	TRBV4-2	many	TRBJ2-3	CASSQGQTTDTQYF	TGTGCCAGCAGCCAAGGTCAGACAACAGATACGCAGTATTTT
TRBD1	TRBV7-9	few	TRBJ2-7	CASSVGGQLNEQYF	TGTGCCAGCAGCGTTGGGGGACAGCTAAACGAGCAGTACTTC
NA	TRBV7-9	once	TRBJ2-3	CASSLALDSFRNAQYF	TGTGCCAGCAGCTTAGCGCTGGACTCCTTTAGGAATGCGCAGTATTTT
TRBD1	TRBV2	many	TRBJ2-5	CASSVTGMEETQYF	TGTGCCAGCAGTGTGACAGGGATGGAGGAGACCCAGTACTTC
NA	TRBV7-9	many	TRBJ2-7	CASSYLDSSDEQYF	TGTGCCAGCAGCTATCTGGACAGTTCAGACGAGCAGTACTTC
TRBD1	TRBV6-2/TRBV6-3	many	TRBJ1-1	CASTKQGWGTEAFF	TGTGCCAGCACCAAACAGGGGTGGGGCACTGAAGCTTTCTTT
NA	TRBV9	many	TRBJ1-1	CASSSGPWNTEAFF	TGTGCCAGCAGCTCGGGACCGTGGAACACTGAAGCTTTCTTT
NA	TRBV7-3	many	TRBJ2-2	CASSPGQGRSGELFF	TGTGCCAGCAGCCCCGGGCAGGGAAGGTCCGGGGAGCTGTTTTTT
NA	TRBV4-3	NA	TRBJ1-1	CASSQVLGISFGTEAFF	TGCGCCAGCAGCCAAGTTCTAGGAATTTCTTTCGGCACTGAAGCTTTCTTT